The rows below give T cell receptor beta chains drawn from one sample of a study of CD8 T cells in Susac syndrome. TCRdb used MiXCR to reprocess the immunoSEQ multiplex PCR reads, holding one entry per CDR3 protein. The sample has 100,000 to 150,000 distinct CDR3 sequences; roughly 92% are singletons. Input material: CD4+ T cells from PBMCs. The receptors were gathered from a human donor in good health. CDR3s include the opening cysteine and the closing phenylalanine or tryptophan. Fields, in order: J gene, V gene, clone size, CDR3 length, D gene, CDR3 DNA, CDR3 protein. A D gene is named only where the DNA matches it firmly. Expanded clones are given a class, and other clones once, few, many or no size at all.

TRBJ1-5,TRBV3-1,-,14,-,TGTGCCAGCGGGGGGGGAGGCGTTAATCAGCCCCAGCATTTT,CASGGGGVNQPQHF
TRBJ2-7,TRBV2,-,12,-,TGTGCCAGCAGTTGGGACATCTACGAGCAGTACTTC,CASSWDIYEQYF
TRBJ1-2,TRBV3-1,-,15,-,TGTGCCAGCAGCCAAGATTCGCGACCACTCTATGGCTACACCTTC,CASSQDSRPLYGYTF
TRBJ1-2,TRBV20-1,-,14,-,TGCAGTGCCCCCCGGGACCGGGGGCTGACTGGCTACACCTTC,CSAPRDRGLTGYTF
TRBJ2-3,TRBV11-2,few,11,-,TGTGCCAGCAGCCCGTCAGATACGCAGTATTTT,CASSPSDTQYF
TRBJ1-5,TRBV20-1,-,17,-,TGCAGTGCTAGAGCGGCAGGGGCAGGCGATAGCAATCAGCCCCAGCATTTT,CSARAAGAGDSNQPQHF
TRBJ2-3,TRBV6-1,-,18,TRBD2,TGTGCCAGCAGTCCCTGGACTAGCGGGAGCGTCGGCACAGATACGCAGTATTTT,CASSPWTSGSVGTDTQYF
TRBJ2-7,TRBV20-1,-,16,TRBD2,TGCAGTGCTAGAGATCCCTTAGCGGGAGCCACCTACGAGCAGTACTTC,CSARDPLAGATYEQYF
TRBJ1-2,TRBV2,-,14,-,TGTGCCAGCAGAAAACTACAGGGTGGGGGGGGCTACACCTTC,CASRKLQGGGGYTF
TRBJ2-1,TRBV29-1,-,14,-,TGCAGCGTTGCGATATCGACAGGTTTAGGGGAGCAGTTCTTC,CSVAISTGLGEQFF
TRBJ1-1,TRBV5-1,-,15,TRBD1,TGCGCCAGCAGCTTGGTTACAGGGGGCAACACTGAAGCTTTCTTT,CASSLVTGGNTEAFF
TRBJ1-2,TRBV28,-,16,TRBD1,TGTGCCAGCGGCCCAAACGACAGGGGGCAGGGCTATGGCTACACCTTC,CASGPNDRGQGYGYTF
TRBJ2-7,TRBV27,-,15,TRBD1,TGTGCCAGCAGTCCTTGGGACAGGAGCTCCTACGAGCAGTACTTC,CASSPWDRSSYEQYF
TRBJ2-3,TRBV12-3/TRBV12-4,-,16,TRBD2,TGTGCCAGCAGTCTTCCCCCGGGGAGGGAATATGTAACGCAGTATTTT,CASSLPPGREYVTQYF
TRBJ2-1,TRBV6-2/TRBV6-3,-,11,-,TGTGCCAGCAGTGTCTACAATGAGCAGTTCTTC,CASSVYNEQFF
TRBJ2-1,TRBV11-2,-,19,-,TGTGCCAGCAGCCCCCCTAGGGGGACTGGGCCGAGCTCCTACAATGAGCAGTTCTTC,CASSPPRGTGPSSYNEQFF
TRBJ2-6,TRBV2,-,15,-,TGTGCCAGCAGTGAAGAAGGTTTCGGGGCCAACGTCCTGACTTTC,CASSEEGFGANVLTF
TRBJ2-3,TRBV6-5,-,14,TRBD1,TGTGCCAGCAGTTACCAGGGGGCAGCGGATACGCAGTATTTT,CASSYQGAADTQYF
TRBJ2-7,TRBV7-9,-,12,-,TGTGCCAGCAGCTTCCTCTCCTACGAGCAGTACTTC,CASSFLSYEQYF
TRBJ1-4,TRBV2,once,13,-,TGTGCCAGCAGCCGGGGCGCAACCGAAAAACTGTTTTTT,CASSRGATEKLFF
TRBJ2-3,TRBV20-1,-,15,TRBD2,TGCAGTGCTACGGAACTAGCGGCTAGCACAGATACGCAGTATTTT,CSATELAASTDTQYF
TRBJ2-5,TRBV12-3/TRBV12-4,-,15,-,TGTGCCAGCAGTCCCATAAGGGCCCGGGTAGAGACCCAGTACTTC,CASSPIRARVETQYF
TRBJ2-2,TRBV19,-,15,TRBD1,TGTGCCAGTAGTATTGGGACAGAATTCACCGGGGAGCTGTTTTTT,CASSIGTEFTGELFF
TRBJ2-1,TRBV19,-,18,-,TGTGCCAGTAGTGAAAAACCTCGACTCCTTTTCGACTACAATGAGCAGTTCTTC,CASSEKPRLLFDYNEQFF
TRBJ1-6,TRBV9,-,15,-,TGTGCCAGCAGCGTAGGGAGTCTGCATAATTCACCCCTCCACTTT,CASSVGSLHNSPLHF
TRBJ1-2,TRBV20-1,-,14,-,TGCAGTGCTAGAGATACGTTTGCCGTTTATGGCTACACCTTC,CSARDTFAVYGYTF
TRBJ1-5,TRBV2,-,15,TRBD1,TGTGCCAGCAGTGAGGACAGGGGCAAGAATCAGCCCCAGCATTTT,CASSEDRGKNQPQHF
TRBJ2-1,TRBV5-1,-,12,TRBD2,TGCGCCAGCAGCTTGTTAAGCGGGGGGCAGTTCTTC,CASSLLSGGQFF
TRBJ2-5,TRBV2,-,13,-,TGTGCCTCAACCTATCCCTTCCAAGAGACCCAGTACTTC,CASTYPFQETQYF
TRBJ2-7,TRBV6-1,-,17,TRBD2,TGTGCCAGCAGCGATCGCTTAGGCGCGGGAGTATCCTACGAGCAGTACTTC,CASSDRLGAGVSYEQYF
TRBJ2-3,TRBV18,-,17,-,TGTGCCAGCTCACCAGTATTGTCGTCACAGGGTAGGGATACGCAGTATTTT,CASSPVLSSQGRDTQYF
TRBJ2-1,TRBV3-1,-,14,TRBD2,TGTGCCAGCAGCCGACTAGCGGGAAACAATGAGCAGTTCTTC,CASSRLAGNNEQFF
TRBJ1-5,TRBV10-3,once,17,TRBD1,TGTGCCATCAGTGAGTCGGGGACAGGGGGCAACAATCAGCCCCAGCATTTT,CAISESGTGGNNQPQHF
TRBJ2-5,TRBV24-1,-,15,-,TGTGCCACCAGTGGCGAGGGACTTTCTCAAGAGACCCAGTACTTC,CATSGEGLSQETQYF
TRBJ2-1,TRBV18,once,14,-,TGTGCCAGCTCACCACGCTTAGGGAACAATGAGCAGTTCTTC,CASSPRLGNNEQFF
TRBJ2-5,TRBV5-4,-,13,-,TGTGCCAGCAGCTTGGATGCGGGAGAGACCCAGTACTTC,CASSLDAGETQYF
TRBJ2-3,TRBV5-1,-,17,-,TGCGCCAGCAGCTTGGGTGCGGGACTCGGTAGGGCAGATACGCAGTATTTT,CASSLGAGLGRADTQYF